This TCR beta chain was identified during a study of CD8+ T cells in alopecia areata. Study-wide context: Skin grafts from approximately 6-12-month-old C3H/HeJ donors with spontaneous alopecia were placed on 7-10-week-old female C3H/HeJ mice. Study-wide results and caveats: Sharing of TCR sequences between patients (possibly for HLA-related reasons) was less clear than in mice. Higher clonality and more expanded CD8+ clones appeared in lesional than normal scalp.

This clone was seen more than once but under ten times. No antigen is known for it. Gene names and germline refer to mouse. Coverage ceases 4 residues before the CDR3 finishes, and the germline J gene fills in the end. RNA, once extracted, was reverse transcribed into cDNA for use as the sequencing template. Sequencing was performed with immunoSEQ multiplex PCR; in TCRdb, only in-frame clones are kept and a portion is missing. This repertoire holds about 110,000 clones, and none appear only once. Germline V lookup: CDR1 FNHDT, CDR2 SITEND (reference sequence). The CDR3 extends over 14 amino acids. This chain joins TRBV19 and TRBJ1-4; 8 bases line up with TRBD1. The specimen was lesional skin. The TCR comes from a C3H/HeJ mouse with alopecia areata. MHC haplotype: H2-k. CDR3 sequence reads: CASSWTGLGERLFF. The CDR3 DNA, read in part, is TGTGCCAGCAGTTGGACAGGGCTCGGCGAA.